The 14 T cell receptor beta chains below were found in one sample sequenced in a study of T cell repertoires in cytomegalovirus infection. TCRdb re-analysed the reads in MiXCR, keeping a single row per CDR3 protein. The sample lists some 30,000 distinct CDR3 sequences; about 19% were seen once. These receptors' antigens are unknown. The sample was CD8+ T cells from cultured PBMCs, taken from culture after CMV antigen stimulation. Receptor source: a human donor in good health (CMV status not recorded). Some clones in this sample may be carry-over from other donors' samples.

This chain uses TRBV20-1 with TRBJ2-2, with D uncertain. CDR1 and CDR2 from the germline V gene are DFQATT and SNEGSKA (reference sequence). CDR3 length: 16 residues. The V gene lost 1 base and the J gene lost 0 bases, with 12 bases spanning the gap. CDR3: CSARVQVNANTGELFF. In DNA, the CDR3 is TGCAGTGCTAGAGTCCAGGTTAATGCGAACACCGGGGAGCTGTTTTTT.

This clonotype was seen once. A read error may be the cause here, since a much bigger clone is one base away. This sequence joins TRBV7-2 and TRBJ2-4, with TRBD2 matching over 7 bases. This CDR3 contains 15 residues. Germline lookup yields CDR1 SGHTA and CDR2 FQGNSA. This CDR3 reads CASSLESGAKNSQYF. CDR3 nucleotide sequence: TGTGCCAGCAGCTTAGAGAGCGGGGCTAAAAACAGTCAGTACTTC.

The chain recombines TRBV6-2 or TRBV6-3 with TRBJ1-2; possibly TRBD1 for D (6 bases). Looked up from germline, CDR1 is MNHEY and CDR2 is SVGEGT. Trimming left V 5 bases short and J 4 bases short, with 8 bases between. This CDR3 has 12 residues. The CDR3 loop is CASSEDSYGYTF. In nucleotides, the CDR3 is TGTGCCAGCAGTGAGGACAGCTATGGCTACACCTTC.

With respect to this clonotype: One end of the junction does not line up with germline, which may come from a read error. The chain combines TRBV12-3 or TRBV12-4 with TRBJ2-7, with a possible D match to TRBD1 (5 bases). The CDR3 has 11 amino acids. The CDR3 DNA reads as TGTGCCAGCAGGTTAGGGGCCGAGCAGTACTTC. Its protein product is CASRLGAEQYF.

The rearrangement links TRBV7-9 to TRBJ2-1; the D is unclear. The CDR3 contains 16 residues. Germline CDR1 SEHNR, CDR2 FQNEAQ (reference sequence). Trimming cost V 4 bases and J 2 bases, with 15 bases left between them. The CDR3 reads CASSSPRVGTYNEQFF. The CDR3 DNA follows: TGTGCCAGCAGCTCCCCTCGGGTGGGTACCTACAATGAGCAGTTCTTC.

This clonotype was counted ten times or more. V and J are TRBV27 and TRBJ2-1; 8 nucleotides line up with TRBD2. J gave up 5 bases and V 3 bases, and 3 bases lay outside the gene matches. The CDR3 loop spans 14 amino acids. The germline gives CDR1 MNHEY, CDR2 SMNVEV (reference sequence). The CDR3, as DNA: TGTGCCAGCAGTTTTAGCGGGATCGACAATGAGCAGTTCTTC. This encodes CASSFSGIDNEQFF.

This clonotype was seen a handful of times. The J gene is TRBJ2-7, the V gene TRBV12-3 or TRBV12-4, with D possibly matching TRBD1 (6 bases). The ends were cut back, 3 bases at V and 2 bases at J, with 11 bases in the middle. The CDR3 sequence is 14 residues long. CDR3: CASSLRAGAYEQYF. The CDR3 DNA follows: TGTGCCAGCAGTTTGAGGGCAGGGGCCTACGAGCAGTACTTC.

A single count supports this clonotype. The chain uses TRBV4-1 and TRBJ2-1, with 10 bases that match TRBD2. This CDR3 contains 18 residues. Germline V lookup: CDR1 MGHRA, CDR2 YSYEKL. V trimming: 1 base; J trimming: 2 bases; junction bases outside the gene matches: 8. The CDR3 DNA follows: TGCGCCAGCAGCCAAGTCGTTTCCGGGACTAGCGCCTACAATGAGCAGTTCTTC. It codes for CASSQVVSGTSAYNEQFF.

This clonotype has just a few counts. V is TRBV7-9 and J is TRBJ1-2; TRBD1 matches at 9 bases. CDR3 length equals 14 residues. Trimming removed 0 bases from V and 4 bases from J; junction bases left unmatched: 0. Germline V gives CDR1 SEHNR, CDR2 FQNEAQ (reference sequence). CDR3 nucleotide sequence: TGTGCCAGCAGCTTAGCGACAGGGGGCTATGGCTACACCTTC. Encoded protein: CASSLATGGYGYTF.

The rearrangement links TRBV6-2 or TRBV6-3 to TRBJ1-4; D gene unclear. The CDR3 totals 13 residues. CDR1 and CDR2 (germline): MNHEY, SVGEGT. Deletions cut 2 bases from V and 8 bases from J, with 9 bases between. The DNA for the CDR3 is TGTGCCAGCAGTTACCAGGCCGGGGAAAAACTGTTTTTT. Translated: CASSYQAGEKLFF.

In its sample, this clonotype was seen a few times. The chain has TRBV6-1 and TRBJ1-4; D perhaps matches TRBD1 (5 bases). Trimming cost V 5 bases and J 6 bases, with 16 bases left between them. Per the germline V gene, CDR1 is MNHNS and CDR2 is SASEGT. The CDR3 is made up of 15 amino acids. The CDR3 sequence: CASSRTWGKDEKLFF. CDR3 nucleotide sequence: TGTGCCAGCAGTCGGACATGGGGTAAAGATGAAAAACTGTTTTTT.

DNA of the CDR3: TGTGCCAGCAGGCACCCGCTAGCGGGAGCTTTCTTT. It yields the protein CASRHPLAGAFF. This chain links TRBV28 with TRBJ1-1, with D hard to call. Trimming removed 6 bases at V and 10 bases at J, with 15 bases between. Germline values: CDR1 MDHEN, CDR2 SYDVKM. The CDR3 contains 12 residues. The full variable domain, with the rest looked up from reference TRBV28 and TRBJ1-1, is DVKVTQSSRYLVKRTGEKVFLECVQDMDHENMFWYRQDPGLGLRLIYFSYDVKMKEKGDIPEGYSVSREKKERFSLILESASTNQTSMYLCASRHPLAGAFFGQGTRLTVV.

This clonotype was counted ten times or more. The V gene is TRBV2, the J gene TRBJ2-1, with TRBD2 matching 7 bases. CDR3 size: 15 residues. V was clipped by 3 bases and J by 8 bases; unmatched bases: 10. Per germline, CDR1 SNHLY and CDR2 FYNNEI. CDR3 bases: TGTGCCAGCAGTGAGTTGGCGGGAGTGATTTATGAGCAGTTCTTC. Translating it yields CASSELAGVIYEQFF. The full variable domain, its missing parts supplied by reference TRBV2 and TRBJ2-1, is EPEVTQTPSHQVTQMGQEVILRCVPISNHLYFYWYRQILGQKVEFLVSFYNNEISEKSEIFDDQFSVERPDGSNFTLKIRSTKLEDSAMYFCASSELAGVIYEQFFGPGTRLTVL.

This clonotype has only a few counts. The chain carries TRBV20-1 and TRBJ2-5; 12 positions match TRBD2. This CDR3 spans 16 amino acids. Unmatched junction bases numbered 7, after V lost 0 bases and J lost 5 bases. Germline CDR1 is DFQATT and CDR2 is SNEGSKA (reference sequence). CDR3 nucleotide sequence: TGCAGTGCTAGAGATCCTCTAGCGGGGGGGCTGGAGACCCAGTACTTC. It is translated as CSARDPLAGGLETQYF.